These T cell receptor beta chains were read from a single sample in a study of blood T cell repertoires in COVID-19. The data were produced by immunoSEQ multiplex PCR, yet TCRdb's version contains in-frame clones alone and is incomplete. Of about 300,000 clones in the sample, nearly 90% were seen once. Material for sequencing was PBMCs or T cells enriched from blood (not recorded which). The receptors here all came from a woman between 25 and 40 years old who had recovered from COVID-19. Each CDR3 is given with its conserved first and last residue. D genes are given only for firm matches. The size entry is marked missing in some rows and otherwise reads once, few, many or a size class.

TRBJ2-7 | TRBV9 | TRBD1 | NA | TGTGCCAGCAGCGGAACCGGGACAGGGTACGAGCAGTACTTC | CASSGTGTGYEQYF
TRBJ1-2 | TRBV12-5 | NA | NA | TGTGCTAGTGGTTTGTCGGGGGGCTACTATGGCTACACCTTC | CASGLSGGYYGYTF
TRBJ1-1 | TRBV10-3 | TRBD1 | NA | TGTGCCATCAGTGGGACAGGGGGAGACACTGAAGCTTTCTTT | CAISGTGGDTEAFF
TRBJ1-5 | TRBV30 | NA | NA | TGTGCCTGGAGTTCCCCGGGGGGTGTTCAGCCCCAGCATTTT | CAWSSPGGVQPQHF
TRBJ2-1 | TRBV11-2 | NA | NA | TGTGCCAGCAGCTCCCTCCGGTTTGAGCAGTTCTTC | CASSSLRFEQFF
TRBJ1-3 | TRBV5-4 | TRBD1 | once | TGTGCCAGCAGCTTGACCACAGGGGGTGTCTCTGGAAACACCATATATTTT | CASSLTTGGVSGNTIYF
TRBJ1-6 | TRBV30 | NA | NA | TGTGCCTGGACCCCCCGCAGGCAACCTAATTCACCCCTCCACTTT | CAWTPRRQPNSPLHF
TRBJ1-5 | TRBV5-3 | TRBD1 | NA | TGTGCCAGAAGCTTGCTGGCGGGACAGAACAATCAGCCCCAGCATTTT | CARSLLAGQNNQPQHF
TRBJ1-2 | TRBV27 | NA | few | TGTGCCAGCAGTTGGGGGGGATCTAACTATGGCTACACCTTC | CASSWGGSNYGYTF
TRBJ1-2 | TRBV27 | TRBD1 | NA | TGTGCCAGCAGTTTATCGTCGGGACAGTCAAGGGTTGGCTACACCTTC | CASSLSSGQSRVGYTF